The T cell receptor beta chain described here comes from a study of cytomegalovirus exposure and HLA in healthy donors. The PCR contained 60 Vbeta and 13 Jbeta primers. Repertoires were generated with immunoSEQ multiplex PCR, while TCRdb's copy carries only in-frame clones and drops some. The top ten hold about 3.1% of the sample, which has roughly 190,000 clones, about 83% seen once. CDR3 length equals 16 residues. Germline assignment: CDR1 SGDLS and CDR2 YYNGEE. Trimming cost V 0 bases and J 0 bases, with 10 bases left between them. This sequence joins TRBV9 and TRBJ2-4; D perhaps matches TRBD2 (6 bases). The sequenced sample was PBMCs. This clonotype was obtained from a female donor in good health and CMV-seronegative. The CDR3 DNA reads TGTGCCAGCAGCGTAGCTGGAGGGCTAGCCAAAAACATTCAGTACTTC. Amino acids: CASSVAGGLAKNIQYF.